This paragraph covers one TCR beta chain sequence. Its specificity is not known. 13 Jbeta primers and 60 Vbeta primers were used for the PCR. TCRdb's copy holds only in-frame clones and misses some; the assay was immunoSEQ multiplex PCR. Of about 69,000 clones listed, 55% to 75% are singletons. The record originates from a study of cytomegalovirus exposure and HLA in healthy donors. Study-wide points: Across donors, sequencing depth was assumed by presence/absence analyses to be roughly uniform.

Germline V gene sequence: CDR1 GTSNPN, CDR2 SVGIG (reference sequence). The V gene lost 2 bases and the J gene lost 10 bases, with 10 bases spanning the gap. This CDR3 spans 11 amino acids. The rearrangement joins TRBV30 to TRBJ2-3; D is uncertain. The material sequenced was PBMCs. The clonotype originates from a woman aged 30 to 39 in good health and CMV-seronegative. The chain's CDR3 is CAWSTPIAQYF. DNA of the CDR3: TGTGCCTGGAGTACCCCTATTGCGCAGTATTTT. The full variable domain, its missing parts supplied by reference TRBV30 and TRBJ2-3, is SQTIHQWPATLVQPVGSPLSLECTVEGTSNPNLYWYRQAAGRGLQLLFYSVGIGQISSEVPQNLSASRPQDRQFILSSKKLLLSDSGFYLCAWSTPIAQYFGPGTRLTVL.